These T cell receptor beta chains were read from a single sample in a study of blood T cell repertoires in COVID-19. Profiling relied on immunoSEQ multiplex PCR, and the TCRdb table lists in-frame clones only, not all of them. The sample holds fewer than 500,000 clones, about 85% seen once. Material for sequencing was PBMCs or T cells enriched from blood (not recorded which). The receptors originated from a woman between 18 and 29 years old who had recovered from COVID-19. Each CDR3 is given with its conserved first and last residue. Fields, in order: D gene, J gene, V gene, clone size, CDR3 DNA, CDR3 protein. A D gene is named only where the DNA matches it firmly. Rows give clone size only sometimes, using once, few, many, or a class for an expanded clone.

.	TRBJ2-1	TRBV2	.	TGTGCCAGCAGTCCCGGTTATGAGCAGTTCTTC	CASSPGYEQFF
TRBD1	TRBJ2-3	TRBV5-1	.	TGTGCCAGCAGCTTGGTGACAGGGGAAGATACGCAGTATTTT	CASSLVTGEDTQYF
TRBD1	TRBJ1-4	TRBV5-1	.	TGCGCCAGCAGAAGGGACAGCCAGAATGAAAAACTGTTTTTT	CASRRDSQNEKLFF
.	TRBJ1-5	TRBV30	once	TGTGCCTGGAGTGTCGGCAGGGCGCAGCGGCCCCAGCATTTT	CAWSVGRAQRPQHF
TRBD1	TRBJ2-3	TRBV19	few	TGTGCCAGTAGACCGGGACAGGCTGCAGATACGCAGTATTTT	CASRPGQAADTQYF
TRBD1	TRBJ1-1	TRBV5-4	.	TGTGCCAGCAGCCAGGACAGGTTGGGTGAAGCTTTCTTT	CASSQDRLGEAFF
.	TRBJ1-1	TRBV27	once	TGTGCCAGCAGTCCCCTCCGACAGGTGAACACTGAAGCTTTCTTT	CASSPLRQVNTEAFF
TRBD1	TRBJ2-1	TRBV12-5	.	TGTGCTAGTGGTTCCCGAGACGGGACAGACTATAGCTCCTACAATGAGCAGTTCTTC	CASGSRDGTDYSSYNEQFF
.	TRBJ2-2	TRBV12-3/TRBV12-4	.	TGTGCCAGCAGTTGGAGCCCGTCCGGGGAGCTGTTTTTT	CASSWSPSGELFF
.	TRBJ1-2	TRBV19	.	TGTGCCAGTAGTAATCAGGCCCCGGTGGACTATGGCTACACCTTC	CASSNQAPVDYGYTF
.	TRBJ1-3	TRBV10-3	.	TGTGCCACCGGGGGTGGCCGGGCCCACGGAGCATTCTCTGGAAACACCATATATTTT	CATGGGRAHGAFSGNTIYF
.	TRBJ1-6	TRBV19	.	TGTGCCAGCGGGCTAGGTACAGGGATCGGGTCACCCCTCCACTTT	CASGLGTGIGSPLHF
TRBD1	TRBJ1-1	TRBV20-1	.	TGCAGTGCCAGTAACAGGGGGAACACTGAAGCTTTCTTT	CSASNRGNTEAFF
TRBD1	TRBJ2-7	TRBV5-1	.	TGCGCCAGCAGCCCCATGGACAGGGGGGCAGGCGAGCAGTACTTC	CASSPMDRGAGEQYF
TRBD2	TRBJ2-7	TRBV6-5	.	TGTGCCAGCAGACTAGCGGGCGGACTGGGCGAGCAGTACTTC	CASRLAGGLGEQYF
TRBD1	TRBJ1-1	TRBV5-1	.	TGCGCCAGCAGCTCCTCGACAGGGAGTTATACTGAAGCTTTCTTT	CASSSSTGSYTEAFF
TRBD1	TRBJ2-7	TRBV23-1	.	TGCGCCAGCAACCTCAGGGGGTCCCTCAGGCCGTACTTC	CASNLRGSLRPYF
TRBD1	TRBJ1-4	TRBV14	.	TGTGCCAGCAGCCCGACAGGGTATGAAAAACTGTTTTTT	CASSPTGYEKLFF
.	TRBJ1-1	TRBV7-6	.	TGTGCCAGCAGCTTACGCGGGGACCCTGTAGAAGCTTTCTTT	CASSLRGDPVEAFF
.	TRBJ1-4	TRBV5-5	.	TGTGCCAGCAGCTCCGGACCAGGGGAAAAACTGTTTTTT	CASSSGPGEKLFF
.	TRBJ1-6	TRBV7-2	.	TGTGCCAGCAGCTTCTACCGGGTCTATAATTCACCCCTCCACTTT	CASSFYRVYNSPLHF
.	TRBJ1-5	TRBV19	.	TGTGCCAGTCACGCATACCCGGGGGTAAGCAATCAGCCCCAGCATTTT	CASHAYPGVSNQPQHF
TRBD2	TRBJ2-5	TRBV5-4	.	TGTGCCAGCAGCTCCTCAACTAGCGGGGGGGCGAAGACCCAGTACTTC	CASSSSTSGGAKTQYF
.	TRBJ1-2	TRBV4-1	.	TGCGCCAGCAGCCAAGTCAGCGGGGGAGAAATCTATGGCTACACCTTC	CASSQVSGGEIYGYTF
TRBD1	TRBJ1-1	TRBV6-5	.	TGTGCCAGCAGCCCGGACAGGGGTAACACTGAAGCTTTCTTT	CASSPDRGNTEAFF
TRBD2	TRBJ2-2	TRBV2	.	TGTGCCAGCAGTGATAAGCGGGGGGGCACCGGGGAGCTGTTTTTT	CASSDKRGGTGELFF
TRBD2	TRBJ2-3	TRBV2	.	TGTGCCAGCTCGCGGCGGGGGGCCCACACAGATACGCAGTATTTT	CASSRRGAHTDTQYF
.	TRBJ2-5	TRBV5-1	once	TGCGCCAGCAGCTCCCAGGGCGCAGAGACCCAGTACTTC	CASSSQGAETQYF
TRBD2	TRBJ2-1	TRBV19	.	TGTGCCAGTAGTATAGATGCAGGAGCGGGGGGCTACAATGAGCAGTTCTTC	CASSIDAGAGGYNEQFF
.	TRBJ2-2	TRBV7-9	few	TGTGCCAGCACCAAACTAGCCTCGAACACCGGGGAGCTGTTTTTT	CASTKLASNTGELFF
.	TRBJ2-7	TRBV14	.	TGTGCCAGCAGCCATTCCCCGGGTAGCTCCTACGAGCAGTACTTC	CASSHSPGSSYEQYF
.	TRBJ1-6	TRBV12-5	.	TGTGCTAGTGCCGGAGGAGGGGATAATTCACCCCTCCACTTT	CASAGGGDNSPLHF
TRBD1	TRBJ2-7	TRBV5-1	.	TGCGCCAGCAGCCAGACAGGGCAATTCCACGAGCAGTACTTC	CASSQTGQFHEQYF
TRBD1	TRBJ1-5	TRBV24-1	.	TGTGCCACCAGTGACCCCCGGGAAAAGGACAGGGGGCAGGAGGGTCAGCCCCAGCATTTT	CATSDPREKDRGQEGQPQHF
.	TRBJ2-1	TRBV28	.	TGTGCCAGCAAGGAGGCATCGGCGATCGATGAGCAGTTCTTC	CASKEASAIDEQFF
.	TRBJ1-1	TRBV30	.	TGTGCCTGGACTAATATACGAGATTTTGGGAGGAACACTGAAGCTTTCTTT	CAWTNIRDFGRNTEAFF
TRBD1	TRBJ2-7	TRBV19	.	TGTGCCAGTAGTTCGACAGGGAACGAGCAGTACTTC	CASSSTGNEQYF
TRBD1	TRBJ2-7	TRBV18	.	TGTGCCAGCTCGGCGGACAGGGTTTCCTACGAGCAGTACTTC	CASSADRVSYEQYF
.	TRBJ2-3	TRBV7-8	once	TGTGCCAGCAGCCCACGCGGGACTGGCCCTTCCACAGATACGCAGTATTTT	CASSPRGTGPSTDTQYF
TRBD1	TRBJ2-3	TRBV2	.	TGTGCCAGCAGCGGACAGGGGGATACGCAGTATTTT	CASSGQGDTQYF
.	TRBJ2-1	TRBV7-9	.	TGTGCCAGCAGTCCTAACGGAGAAGACTACAATGAGCAGTTCTTC	CASSPNGEDYNEQFF
.	TRBJ2-7	TRBV12-5	.	TGTGCTAGTGGTTTGACAGCCTACGAGCAGTACTTC	CASGLTAYEQYF
.	TRBJ2-7	TRBV7-8	.	TGTGCCAGCAGCTTAGATGGCAGGGGCTACGAGCAGTACTTC	CASSLDGRGYEQYF